This T cell receptor (beta chain) was sequenced for a study of tumor-infiltrating lymphocytes in primary liver carcinoma. Study as a whole: The study enrolled male and female patients aged 30 to 69 years.

Comments on this clonotype: Just one base apart from a much larger clone, this may be a read error.

TCR beta cDNA came from roughly 0.45 ug total RNA, primed with a constant-region primer. ARM-PCR was slightly modified, and three nested multiplex PCR rounds with it gave rise to the TCR beta libraries. Both of the initial two PCR rounds ran for about 9 cycles and employed TRBV1-TRBV30 forward primers alongside a C-beta reverse primer. TCRdb reprocessed the multiplex PCR reads via MiXCR and lists one record per CDR3 protein. The repertoire holds about 330,000 distinct CDR3 sequences, with around three fifths as singletons. Researchers drew blood RNA from unsorted whole blood and extracted germline DNA as well. CDR3 length equals 15 residues. Looked up from germline, CDR1 is LGHNA and CDR2 is YSLEER.

Material: peripheral blood. The J gene is TRBJ2-7, the V gene TRBV4-3; D gene unclear. The sequence was obtained from a man in his forties with primary liver carcinoma and hepatitis B virus infection. CDR3 region: CASSQDSSGYYKQYF. The CDR3 region has the DNA TGCGCCAGCAGCCAAGATAGCAGTGGGTACTACAAGCAGTACTTC.